The TCR beta chain under discussion was sequenced for a study of T cell changes during pregnancy in multiple sclerosis. V lost 6 bases, J lost 2 bases, and 12 bases lay in between. In germline, CDR1 is MDHEN, CDR2 SYDVKM. CDR3 length: 14 residues. Assay used: immunoSEQ multiplex PCR; TCRdb lists only in-frame clones, some missing. The sample carries some 77,000 clones, 90% to 95% recorded once. V and J are TRBV28 and TRBJ2-3, with D unclear. The clonotype originates from a female donor with multiple sclerosis, enrolled in a pregnancy study. Sample: CD4+ T cells from peripheral blood mononuclear cells, taken before pregnancy. The DNA of the CDR3 is TGTGCCAGCAGCCCCCTCGGTTACACAGATACGCAGTATTTT. It yields the protein CASSPLGYTDTQYF.